Listed below are T cell receptor beta chains from one sample, sequenced in a study of cytomegalovirus exposure and HLA in healthy donors. Measured with immunoSEQ multiplex PCR; TCRdb has only the in-frame clones, and not every one. The sample holds 200,000 to 250,000 clones. Sequenced input: PBMCs. The receptors originated from a girl aged 2-15 years in good health and CMV-seropositive. Both conserved end residues are part of each CDR3. Each record gives: D gene, V gene, J gene, CDR3 DNA, CDR3 protein. A D gene is named only where the DNA matches it firmly.

NA	TRBV2	TRBJ2-3	TGTGCCAGCAGTGACCCCCCAACGGTGTCGTGGACTAGCACAGATACGCAGTATTTT	CASSDPPTVSWTSTDTQYF
TRBD1	TRBV5-1	TRBJ1-1	TGCGCCAGCAGCCCTGGGACAGAGAACACTGAAGCTTTCTTT	CASSPGTENTEAFF
NA	TRBV13	TRBJ2-7	TGTGCCAGCAGCTTAGGGGCAGGGGGAGGAAGAGAGCAGTACTTC	CASSLGAGGGREQYF
TRBD2	TRBV7-2	TRBJ2-1	TGTGCCAGCAGCTCCCAAGCGGGAGGGCGTTACAATGAGCAGTTCTTC	CASSSQAGGRYNEQFF
TRBD1	TRBV28	TRBJ1-2	TGTGCCAGCAGTTTAGCAAGGGGACAGTCACACCTCTATGGCTACACCTTC	CASSLARGQSHLYGYTF
NA	TRBV4-1	TRBJ1-1	TGCGCCAGCAGCCACGGGGGAGGCACTGAAGCTTTCTTT	CASSHGGGTEAFF
NA	TRBV7-2	TRBJ1-2	TGTGCCAGCAGCTCAGCGCAGGGCTACACCTTC	CASSSAQGYTF
TRBD1	TRBV19	TRBJ1-1	TGTGCCAGTAGACTAACAGGGGGCGGAAGGTGGACTGAAGCTTTCTTT	CASRLTGGGRWTEAFF
TRBD1	TRBV27	TRBJ2-7	TGTGCCAGCAGGGAATTTAGCTTCGGACAGGGAAGATACGAGCAGTACTTC	CASREFSFGQGRYEQYF
TRBD1	TRBV5-1	TRBJ1-1	TGCGCCAGCAGTGGGACAGGGGCCCCTCTAGGCACTGAAGCTTTCTTT	CASSGTGAPLGTEAFF
TRBD2	TRBV16	TRBJ2-3	TGTGCCAGCAGCCAAGAGTTTAAGCGGGAAACCACAGATACGCAGTATTTT	CASSQEFKRETTDTQYF